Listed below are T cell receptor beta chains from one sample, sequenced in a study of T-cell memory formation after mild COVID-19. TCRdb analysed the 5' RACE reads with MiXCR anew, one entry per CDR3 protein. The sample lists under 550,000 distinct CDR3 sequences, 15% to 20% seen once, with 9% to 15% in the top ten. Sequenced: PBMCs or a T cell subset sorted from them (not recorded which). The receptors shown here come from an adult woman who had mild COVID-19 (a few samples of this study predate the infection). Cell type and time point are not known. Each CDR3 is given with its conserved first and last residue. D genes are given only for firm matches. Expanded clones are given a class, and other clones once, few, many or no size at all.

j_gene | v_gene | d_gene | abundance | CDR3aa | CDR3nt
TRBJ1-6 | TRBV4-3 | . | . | CASSQVRLPPLHF | TGCGCCAGCAGCCAAGTCAGGCTCCCACCCCTCCACTTT
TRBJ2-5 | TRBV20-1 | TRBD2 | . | CRGRGAETQYF | TGCAGGGGGCGGGGGGCTGAGACCCAGTACTTC
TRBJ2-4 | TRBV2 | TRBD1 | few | CASNSNLDRRKYF | TGTGCCAGCAACAGCAATTTGGACAGGCGGAAGTACTTC
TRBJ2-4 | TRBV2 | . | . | CASSERSGGGDLAKNIQYF | TGTGCCAGCAGCGAAAGGTCCGGGGGCGGGGACCTAGCCAAAAACATTCAGTACTTC
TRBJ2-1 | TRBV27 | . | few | CASSFTPNNEQFF | TGTGCCAGCAGTTTTACGCCGAACAATGAGCAGTTCTTC
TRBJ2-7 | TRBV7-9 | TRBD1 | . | CASSLLRDRGTYEQYF | TGTGCCAGCAGCCTACTCCGGGACAGGGGAACCTACGAGCAGTACTTC
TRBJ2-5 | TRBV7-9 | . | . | CASSYRGAPTRQETQYF | TGTGCCAGCAGCTATCGAGGGGCCCCCACTAGGCAAGAGACCCAGTACTTC
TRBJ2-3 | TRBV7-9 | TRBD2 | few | CASSPRFGGSGSTDTQYF | TGTGCCAGCAGCCCACGATTCGGGGGTAGCGGGAGCACAGATACGCAGTATTTT
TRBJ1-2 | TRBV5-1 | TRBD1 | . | CASSRGQDQAYGYTF | TGCGCCAGCAGCCGTGGACAGGACCAAGCATATGGCTACACCTTC
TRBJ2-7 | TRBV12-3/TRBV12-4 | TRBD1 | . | CASSIFGQVGFYEQYF | TGTGCCAGCAGTATTTTTGGACAGGTGGGCTTCTACGAGCAGTACTTC
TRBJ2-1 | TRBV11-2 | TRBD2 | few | CASSLVSYSGGANEQFF | TGTGCCAGCAGCTTAGTGAGTTATAGCGGGGGGGCAAATGAGCAGTTCTTC
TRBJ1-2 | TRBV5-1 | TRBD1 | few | CASSSRDRGGYTF | TGCGCCAGCAGCTCTCGGGACAGAGGAGGCTACACCTTC
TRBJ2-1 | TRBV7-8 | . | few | CASSLLYEQFF | TGTGCCAGCAGCTTATTGTATGAGCAGTTCTTC
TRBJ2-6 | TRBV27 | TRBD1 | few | CASSYQGAAGANVLTF | TGTGCCAGCAGTTACCAGGGGGCTGCTGGGGCCAACGTCCTGACTTTC
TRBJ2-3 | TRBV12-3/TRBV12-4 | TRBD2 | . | CASSPGTSEADTQYF | TGTGCCAGCAGCCCCGGGACTAGCGAGGCAGATACGCAGTATTTT
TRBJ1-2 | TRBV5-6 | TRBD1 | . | CASSPGQGLGYGYTF | TGTGCCAGCAGCCCGGGACAGGGCCTTGGGTATGGCTACACCTTC
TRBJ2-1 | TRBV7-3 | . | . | CASSPGVGTFNEQFF | TGTGCCAGCAGCCCGGGGGTTGGGACCTTCAATGAGCAGTTCTTC
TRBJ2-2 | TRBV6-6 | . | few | CASSYSKGAAGELFF | TGTGCCAGCAGTTACTCAAAGGGTGCGGCCGGGGAGCTGTTTTTT
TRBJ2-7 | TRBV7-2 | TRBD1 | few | CASRRHRDRGYEQYF | TGTGCCAGCAGACGACACCGGGACAGGGGCTACGAGCAGTACTTC
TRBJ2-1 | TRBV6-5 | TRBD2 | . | CASYTVAGGRYNEQFF | TGTGCCAGCTATACCGTAGCGGGGGGGCGGTACAATGAGCAGTTCTTC
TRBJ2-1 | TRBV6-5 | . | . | CASSYSGREQFF | TGTGCCAGCAGTTACTCCGGGCGGGAGCAGTTCTTC
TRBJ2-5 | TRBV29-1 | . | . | CSATDWETQYF | TGCAGCGCCACCGATTGGGAGACCCAGTACTTC
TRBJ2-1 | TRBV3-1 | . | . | CASSQGPSTHFF | TGTGCCAGCAGCCAAGGTCCCAGTACGCATTTCTTC
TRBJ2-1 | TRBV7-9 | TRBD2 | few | CASSPQGGRAENEQFF | TGTGCCAGCAGCCCCCAGGGCGGGAGGGCCGAAAATGAGCAGTTCTTC
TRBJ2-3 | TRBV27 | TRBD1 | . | CASRVTGADTQYF | TGTGCCAGCAGGGTTACAGGGGCAGATACGCAGTATTTT
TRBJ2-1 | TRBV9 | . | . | CASRSDSNEQFF | TGTGCCAGCAGATCGGACAGCAATGAGCAGTTCTTC
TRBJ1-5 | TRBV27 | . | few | CASSLSGANQPQHF | TGTGCCAGCAGTTTATCAGGGGCCAATCAGCCCCAGCATTTT
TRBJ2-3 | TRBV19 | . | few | CATTPGHSTDTQYF | TGTGCCACTACCCCAGGGCATAGCACAGATACGCAGTATTTT
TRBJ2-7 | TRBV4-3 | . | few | CASSPKFYLNWEQYF | TGCGCCAGCAGCCCTAAATTTTACCTAAACTGGGAGCAGTACTTC
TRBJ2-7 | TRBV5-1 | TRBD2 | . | CASSFLAGESYEQYF | TGCGCCAGCAGCTTTCTAGCGGGAGAATCTTACGAGCAGTACTTC
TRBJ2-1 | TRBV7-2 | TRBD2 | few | CASIAGTSGNEQFF | TGTGCCAGCATCGCCGGGACTAGCGGCAATGAGCAGTTCTTC
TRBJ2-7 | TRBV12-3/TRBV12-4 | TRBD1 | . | CASRDRGGEQYF | TGTGCCAGCAGGGACAGGGGAGGCGAGCAGTACTTC
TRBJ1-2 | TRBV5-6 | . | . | CASSSSKGYTF | TGTGCCAGCAGCTCCTCGAAAGGCTACACCTTC
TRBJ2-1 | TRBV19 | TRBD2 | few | CASSLSGRGQFF | TGTGCCAGTAGCCTTAGCGGGAGGGGGCAGTTCTTC
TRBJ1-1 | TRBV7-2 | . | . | CASSLWGRSLRTEAFF | TGTGCCAGCAGCTTATGGGGACGCAGTTTGAGGACTGAAGCTTTCTTT
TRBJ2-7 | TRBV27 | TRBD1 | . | CASSLIGTVSSYEQYF | TGTGCCAGCAGTCTTATTGGGACAGTGAGCTCCTACGAGCAGTACTTC
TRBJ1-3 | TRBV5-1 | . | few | CASSLAPQGVSGNTIYF | TGCGCCAGCAGCTTGGCCCCGCAAGGGGTTTCTGGAAACACCATATATTTT